This T cell receptor beta chain was retrieved from a study of a mutant IDH1 vaccine in newly diagnosed glioma. Across the study: Treated patients had a mean age of around 40 years and a sex split that was approximately 62% male and roughly 40% female.

Indicated time point: week 47, end of study. Each vaccine dose was 300 ug of mutant IDH1 20-mer peptide, with topical imiquimod. Each astrocytoma in the donors was new, WHO grade 3 or 4, IDH1-mutant and ATRX-lost. TCRdb keeps only in-frame clones here, not all; method: immunoSEQ multiplex PCR. The table records tens of thousands of clones, roughly 80% of them present only once. With 7 bases removed from V and 1 base from J, the gap between germline ends came to 10 bases. Per germline, CDR1 MNHEY and CDR2 SVGAGI. The CDR3 is 13 amino acids. The study's findings and limits: Among patients, 80% to 95% showed immune responses induced by the vaccine.

On this clone itself: The antigen remains undetermined.

The sequence was collected from a man between 25 and 39 years old with glioma. The rearrangement links TRBV6-5 to TRBJ1-1, with D unresolved. This material consisted of PBMCs, taken from a glioma patient whose treatment included an IDH1 peptide vaccine. The chain's CDR3 is CASKLRQNTEAFF. The CDR3 region has the DNA TGTGCCAGCAAGTTACGGCAGAACACTGAAGCTTTCTTT.